This T cell receptor beta chain appears in the sequencing data of a study of blood T cell repertoires in COVID-19 (dated by TCRdb to 2020 to 2022). At the level of the whole study: Samples covering the acute and convalescent phases of COVID-19 were provided by collaborators in the United States, Italy and Spain. The material from the prospective study consisted of cDNA or gDNA derived from T cells, B-cell-depleted T cells, or PBMCs. Nearly every sample came with metadata listing a de-identified subject ID, COVID-19 status, age in years and sex. The samples were drawn from two sources: the first 160 participants of the ongoing ImmuneRACE study, and fewer than 1,500 subjects contributed by 6 global collaborators. Subjects who had been exposed to COVID-19, were actively infected with it, or had recovered from it provided the deeply sampled blood TCRbeta repertoires that made up the dataset. HLA class I and class II types, where available, came from metadata supplied by the sample provider rather than from assay-based typing. The repertoires were released in a freely available public database meant as a resource for research on the immune response to SARS-CoV-2. Results and caveats for the whole study, not just this receptor: How much clinical and demographic metadata was included differed by source and by participant, and the metadata was provided uncurated.

CDR1 and CDR2 (SSHAT, FNYEAQ) derive from the germline V gene (reference sequence). V is cut by 3 bases and J by 1 base, and the space between the germline ends is 19 bases. Inclusive of the bounding cysteine and phenylalanine, the CDR3 is 18 residues long. Only the CDR3 part of the read is kept: 54 bases, read in frame from the first base. Participants in the prospective study were enrolled through a virtual design, were aged about 18 to 89 years, and lived in 24 United States geographic areas. In the prospective study, cohorts were assigned on the basis of participant-reported clinical history obtained from a screening survey and a study questionnaire. In the prospective study, whole blood, serum and a nasopharyngeal or oropharyngeal swab were collected from each participant by mobile phlebotomists. Participants in the prospective study had the option to provide additional blood draws and questionnaires over an approximately 2-month period. Prospective study blood samples were shipped either frozen or at room temperature before DNA extraction.

As to this clone: Which antigen it targets is not known. Per-base qualities were not stored, and no clone one base away is much larger.

TCRbeta CDR3 regions were amplified from genomic DNA using the immunoSEQ Assay, a bias-controlled multiplex PCR. In the source study's methods: The number of nucleated cells in each sample was estimated from the amplification of reference gene primers within the assay. To quantify the absolute abundance of each unique TCRbeta CDR3 rearrangement, sequence reads were collapsed and filtered. For each sample, productive Simpson clonality was calculated as the square root of Simpson's diversity index over productive rearrangements. This immuneACCESS table, as held by TCRdb, lists in-frame sequences with V and J called but not all clones. Of the missing ones, under half trace to an unresolved V gene in checked studies; the others have no known cause. The DNA was the basis for D and trimming; V, J and clone size are from that table. A total of under 200,000 clones appear in this sample, approximately 79% of them only once. The leading ten clones occupy roughly 5% of the sample.

Sequenced: PBMCs or T cells enriched from blood (not recorded which). This chain is built from TRBV7-7 and TRBJ2-1; TRBD1 might be the D gene, on 5 matching bases. This TCR was sampled from a woman aged 55-69 years with acute COVID-19. The DNA sequence follows: TGTGCCAGCAGCTTCGTAGGGGTTGTGGATCCATCCTACAATGAGCAGTTCTTC. This encodes CASSFVGVVDPSYNEQFF.